The entry below describes one T cell receptor beta chain. Its matching antigen is unknown. The data stem from a study of cytotoxic CD8 clonotypes in ibrutinib-treated CLL. Germline CDR1 is MGHRA and CDR2 is YSYEKL. The CDR3 has 17 residues. V was pared by 3 bases and J by 6 bases, with 20 bases between. Study-wide results and caveats: Sustained-remission and progressing patients diverged in sampling times. Clonality increased at ibrutinib response, then returned toward baseline at progression.

Assay: immunoSEQ multiplex PCR; the TCRdb copy retains only in-frame clones and omits some. The sample has around 42,000 clones, approximately 65% seen once. Genomic DNA for TCR beta libraries, about 1.8 micrograms, came from cryopreserved PBMCs. The TCR sequence derives from a human donor with chronic lymphocytic leukemia. Source: PBMCs, taken after 24 months of ibrutinib treatment. The chain links TRBV4-1 to TRBJ2-2; a possible D gene is TRBD1 (6 bases). The CDR3 spells CASSQTFLDSWPGELFF. The CDR3 nucleotides are TGCGCCAGCAGCCAGACGTTTTTGGACAGCTGGCCCGGGGAGCTGTTTTTT.